The clone carrying this T cell receptor beta chain was seen just once. Its antigen remains unknown. The CDR3 length is 13 residues. V gave up 0 bases and J gave up 7 bases, with 12 bases separating them. Germline CDR1 reads GTSNPN; CDR2 reads SVGIG (reference sequence). The assay was immunoSEQ multiplex PCR, and TCRdb's table has in-frame clones only and misses some. The sample has roughly 1.5 million clones, 95% to 99% seen once. Adult donors, all healthy and HIV-negative, had no recent acute infections or vaccinations. Nashville, Tennessee was home to all donors, each a Caucasian adult. Subsets obtained from CD4+ cells comprised CD45RA+ naive and CD45RA-negative memory cells. The sample originates from a study of shared clonotypes between healthy human individuals. Study-level findings and limits: Lower generation probabilities were found for non-shared clonotypes than for those shared by all four donors.

Source material: naive CD4+ T cells sorted from blood. The sample's subset: CD45RA+ positively selected. This clonotype was sampled from a man aged 25-40 years in good health. The chain employs TRBV30 and TRBJ1-1; D ambiguous. CDR3 amino acids: CAWSVRVWGEAFF. Here the CDR3 DNA reads TGTGCCTGGAGTGTACGAGTGTGGGGTGAAGCTTTCTTT.